Following are 24 T cell receptor beta chains from one sample sequenced in a study of blood T cell repertoires in COVID-19 (dated by TCRdb to the early 2020s). Library preparation employed the immunoSEQ multiplex PCR assay. TCRdb re-hosts the immuneACCESS table, in-frame sequences only. Its copies lack some clones; in the studies checked, an unresolved V gene accounts for under half of them, and the cause for the rest is not known. Within this sample are a few hundred thousand clones, with around four fifths of them counted one time only. 15% of the sample is held by the ten biggest clonotypes. Sequencing was done on a sample of PBMCs or T cells enriched from blood (not recorded which). These receptors were obtained from a man in his forties or fifties who had recovered from COVID-19.

The rearrangement links TRBV19 to TRBJ1-1; 7 bases agree with TRBD1. The CDR3 has 14 residues. J was trimmed by 4 bases and V by 3 bases; bases with no gene match: 5. Germline assignment: CDR1 LNHDA and CDR2 SQIVND (reference sequence). The CDR3 is CASSMYRGGTEAFF. DNA of the CDR3: TGTGCCAGTAGTATGTACAGGGGCGGCACTGAAGCTTTCTTT.

V usage is TRBV4-1 and J usage is TRBJ1-2; 8 bases align to TRBD1. In germline, CDR1 is MGHRA, CDR2 YSYEKL. Unmatched junction bases numbered 9, after V lost 3 bases and J lost 6 bases. This CDR3 has 15 residues. The CDR3: CASSQTTGAGDGYTF. Here the CDR3 DNA reads TGCGCCAGCAGCCAGACGACAGGGGCGGGCGATGGCTACACCTTC.

This clone is a singleton in its sample. J is TRBJ1-1 and V is TRBV5-1, with D perhaps matching TRBD1 (5 bases). This CDR3 is built from 13 residues. CDR1 is SGHRS and CDR2 is YFSETQ in the germline V gene. V was pared by 6 bases and J by 5 bases, with 14 bases between. CDR3 region: CASTNSGDTEAFF. The CDR3 DNA is TGCGCCAGCACCAACTCGGGGGATACTGAAGCTTTCTTT.

The V gene is TRBV19, the J gene TRBJ2-5, with D possibly being TRBD1 (8 bases). The CDR3 totals 17 residues. Germline V gives CDR1 LNHDA, CDR2 SQIVND (reference sequence). Trimming left V 3 bases short and J 1 base short, with 18 bases between. CDR3 DNA: TGTGCCAGTAGTATGGGGGGGACAGGTCCGCTCCAAGAGACCCAGTACTTC. This codes for CASSMGGTGPLQETQYF.

The genes are TRBV7-9 and TRBJ2-1; the D gene is possibly TRBD2 (6 bases). CDR1 SEHNR and CDR2 FQNEAQ come from the germline V gene (reference sequence). Trimming shortened V by 5 bases and J by 10 bases, and 15 bases separated the two germline ends. This CDR3 is built from 13 residues. CDR3: CASSHRTIIEQFF. In DNA form, the CDR3 reads TGTGCCAGCAGCCACCGGACTATCATAGAGCAGTTCTTC.

V and J are TRBV5-1 and TRBJ1-3, with 8 bases matching TRBD1. The CDR3 contains 15 residues. V gave up 5 bases and J gave up 4 bases; unmatched junction bases: 8. Germline V lookup: CDR1 SGHRS, CDR2 YFSETQ. The CDR3 protein is CASRSDRADGNTIYF. The CDR3 coding sequence is TGCGCCAGCAGATCGGACAGGGCGGACGGAAACACCATATATTTT.

J is TRBJ2-1 and V is TRBV27, with 8 bases fitting TRBD2. V trimming: 10 bases; J trimming: 10 bases; junction bases outside the gene matches: 12. The V gene's germline CDR1 is MNHEY and CDR2 SMNVEV (reference sequence). The CDR3 contains 13 residues. CDR3 sequence (DNA): TGTGCCACCAGCGGGGGCCAGCGGGGAGAGCAGTTCTTC. It specifies CATSGGQRGEQFF.

This chain uses TRBV2 with TRBJ2-4, with 9 nucleotides matching TRBD1. With V trimmed by 7 bases and J by 6 bases, 7 bases remained unmatched. This CDR3 is built from 14 residues. CDR1 is SNHLY, CDR2 FYNNEI, per germline. The CDR3 region is CASTPDRGRNIQYF. For the CDR3, the DNA is TGTGCCAGCACTCCGGACAGGGGCAGAAACATTCAGTACTTC.

V is TRBV5-1 and J is TRBJ1-2; TRBD1 matches at 7 bases. The length of the CDR3 is 15 residues. The V and J ends lost 2 bases and 4 bases, in that order; junction bases with no gene match: 8. The germline V gene encodes CDR1 SGHRS and CDR2 YFSETQ. This chain's CDR3 is CASSLTTGAGYGYTF. Written as DNA, the CDR3 is TGCGCCAGCAGCTTAACCACAGGGGCGGGCTATGGCTACACCTTC.

This clone was observed a handful of times. The chain is built from TRBV9 and TRBJ2-7, with 9 bases that match TRBD1. Germline CDR1 reads SGDLS; CDR2 reads YYNGEE. V lost 2 bases, J lost 6 bases, and 6 bases stayed unmatched. The CDR3 runs to 14 residues. The DNA for the CDR3 is TGTGCCAGCAGCGTCGGGACAGGGTTTCTCGAGCAGTACTTC. Translation gives CASSVGTGFLEQYF. The variable domain in full, with the rest retrieved from reference TRBV9 and TRBJ2-7, is DSGVTQTPKHLITATGQRVTLRCSPRSGDLSVYWYQQSLDQGLQFLIQYYNGEERAKGNILERFSAQQFPDLHSELNLSSLELGDSALYFCASSVGTGFLEQYFGPGTRLTVT.

The chain combines TRBV4-2 with TRBJ1-6, with 10 bases lining up with TRBD1. There are 16 residues in the CDR3. In germline, CDR1 is LGHNA, CDR2 YNFKEQ. V was pared by 0 bases and J by 10 bases, with 6 bases of the junction left unmatched. CDR3 sequence reads: CASSQDLGDRGSPLHF. The CDR3 nucleotides are TGTGCCAGCAGCCAAGATCTTGGGGACAGGGGCTCACCCCTCCACTTT.

This clone was picked up one time. The chain employs TRBV15 and TRBJ2-5, with D perhaps matching TRBD2 (6 bases). V gave up 5 bases and J gave up 2 bases, with 12 bases separating them. The length of the CDR3 is 14 residues. Germline V gene data show CDR1 as LNHNV and CDR2 as YYDKDF (reference sequence). CDR3 in amino acids: CATSSRLAQETQYF. DNA for the CDR3: TGTGCCACCAGCTCCAGGCTAGCGCAAGAGACCCAGTACTTC.

V is TRBV28 and J is TRBJ1-1, with D possibly being TRBD1 (5 bases). V lost 2 bases and J lost 1, with 11 bases in between. The CDR3 sequence is 15 residues long. Germline values: CDR1 MDHEN, CDR2 SYDVKM. CDR3 coding DNA: TGTGCCAGCAGTTTAGGCCGCACAGGGAACACTGAAGCTTTCTTT. Encoded protein: CASSLGRTGNTEAFF.

The CDR3 loop reads CASSEGQGGDEQFF. DNA for the CDR3: TGCGCCAGCAGTGAAGGACAGGGGGGCGATGAGCAGTTCTTC. The J gene is TRBJ2-1, the V gene TRBV10-1, with 10 bases identical to TRBD1. With V trimmed by 3 bases and J by 8 bases, 4 bases remained unmatched. Per germline, CDR1 WNHNN and CDR2 SYGVQD (reference sequence). CDR3 length: 14 residues.

The chain couples TRBV5-1 to TRBJ2-1, with 16 bases matching TRBD2. The length of the CDR3 is 19 residues. J lost 5 bases, V lost 4 bases, and 12 bases had no gene match. Germline assignment: CDR1 SGHRS and CDR2 YFSETQ. CDR3 amino acids: CASSGTSGGAFRGNNEQFF. The CDR3 nucleotides are TGCGCCAGCAGCGGGACTAGCGGGGGGGCATTCAGAGGGAACAATGAGCAGTTCTTC.

The CDR3 here is CASLTGQGYEQYF. CDR3 coding DNA: TGTGCCAGCCTGACAGGACAGGGCTACGAGCAGTACTTC. The gene calls are TRBV6-5 and TRBJ2-7, with TRBD1 matching 8 bases. This CDR3 has 13 amino acids. In germline, CDR1 is MNHEY, CDR2 SVGAGI. The J segment lost 3 bases and the V segment lost 8 bases, leaving 6 bases of the junction unmatched.

The sample holds a few counts of this clone. The rearrangement joins TRBV5-1 to TRBJ1-2; weak D call: TRBD1 (5 bases). Looked up from germline, CDR1 is SGHRS and CDR2 is YFSETQ. This CDR3 has 13 residues. V shed 4 bases and J shed 7 bases, with 14 bases lying between them. The CDR3 is CASSQGGKVGYTF. The CDR3 DNA reads TGCGCCAGCAGCCAGGGAGGGAAGGTTGGCTACACCTTC.

The chain carries TRBV4-1 and TRBJ2-2; TRBD1 matches at 9 bases. Losses at the gene ends were 4 bases for V and 6 bases for J; bases not matched to a gene: 6. This CDR3 has 15 residues. From germline, CDR1 is MGHRA and CDR2 YSYEKL. The CDR3 DNA reads as TGCGCCAGCAGCCGGGACAGGGAAGGGGCCGGGGAGCTGTTTTTT. This gives the protein CASSRDREGAGELFF.

This sequence joins TRBV28 and TRBJ1-6; D is unclear. Trimming pared 7 bases from V and 8 bases from J, leaving 15 bases between. The CDR3 sequence is 14 residues long. The germline V gene has CDR1 MDHEN and CDR2 SYDVKM. The CDR3: CASTLGSTYSPLHF. Here the CDR3 DNA reads TGTGCCAGCACCCTCGGGTCTACCTATTCACCCCTCCACTTT.

This clone was found once. The chain links TRBV7-6 to TRBJ2-2; maybe TRBD1 (5 bases). Trimming took 5 bases from V and 1 from J, leaving 11 bases between them. Germline V gene lookup returns CDR1 SGHVS and CDR2 FNYEAQ. The CDR3 has 15 amino acids. The CDR3 coding sequence is TGTGCCAGCAGCCGAATTAGGGGGAACACCGGGGAGCTGTTTTTT. Protein sequence: CASSRIRGNTGELFF.

The rearrangement joins TRBV7-9 to TRBJ1-2; 7 nucleotides agree with TRBD1. V shed 6 bases and J 4 bases; nucleotides not matched to a gene: 11. The CDR3 length is 15 residues. Per germline, CDR1 SEHNR and CDR2 FQNEAQ (reference sequence). Here the CDR3 reads CASREGAGGLYGYTF. CDR3 coding DNA: TGTGCCAGCAGAGAGGGGGCCGGGGGCCTCTATGGCTACACCTTC.

A few counts support this clone. The chain recombines TRBV19 with TRBJ2-1; 11 bases are shared with TRBD2. Germline CDR1 reads LNHDA; CDR2 reads SQIVND (reference sequence). With V trimmed by 6 bases and J by 1 base, 11 bases remained unmatched. The length of the CDR3 is 18 residues. Here the CDR3 DNA reads TGTGCCAGTAGCCTCGGGCTCCTAGCGGGAGGTTCCTACAATGAGCAGTTCTTC. It encodes CASSLGLLAGGSYNEQFF. The complete variable domain, with remaining parts taken from reference TRBV19 and TRBJ2-1, reads DGGITQSPKYLFRKEGQNVTLSCEQNLNHDAMYWYRQDPGQGLRLIYYSQIVNDFQKGDIAEGYSVSREKKESFPLTVTSAQKNPTAFYLCASSLGLLAGGSYNEQFFGPGTRLTVL.

This chain joins TRBV19 and TRBJ2-7; 8 bases fit TRBD1. The trim removed 6 bases at V and 5 bases at J, leaving 15 bases unmatched. This CDR3 comprises 16 residues. From germline, CDR1 is LNHDA and CDR2 SQIVND (reference sequence). The CDR3 loop is CASSQLAGQGSNEQYF. CDR3 coding DNA: TGTGCCAGTAGCCAGCTCGCCGGACAGGGTTCCAACGAGCAGTACTTC.

The chain carries TRBV3-1 (or the pseudogene TRBV3-2) and TRBJ1-6; D unresolved. The CDR3 totals 16 residues. V was trimmed by 5 bases and J by 3 bases, leaving 14 bases between them. CDR1 is LGHDT and CDR2 is YNNKEL in the germline V gene (reference sequence). DNA of the CDR3: TGTGCCAGCAGCACCACACGTACTAGCTATAATTCACCCCTCCACTTT. Protein sequence: CASSTTRTSYNSPLHF.